This passage covers 22 T cell receptor beta chains from one sample sequenced in a study of blood T cell repertoires in COVID-19. Sequencing was performed with immunoSEQ multiplex PCR; in TCRdb, only in-frame clones are kept and a portion is missing. Counted here are 220,000 or so clones, about four fifths occurring once; the ten biggest clones make up about 6.6%. Sequenced material: PBMCs or T cells enriched from blood (not recorded which). All receptors come from a middle-aged woman who had recovered from COVID-19.

The V call is TRBV28, the J call TRBJ2-1; the match to TRBD2 covers 7 bases. After removal of 6 bases from V and 10 bases from J, the junction contained 15 bases not matched to a gene. The germline V gene has CDR1 MDHEN and CDR2 SYDVKM. The CDR3 contains 15 residues. The CDR3 protein is CASRGRSSGWREQFF. The CDR3 bases are TGTGCCAGCAGGGGTCGGTCTAGCGGATGGAGGGAGCAGTTCTTC. The full variable domain, with the rest looked up from reference TRBV28 and TRBJ2-1, is DVKVTQSSRYLVKRTGEKVFLECVQDMDHENMFWYRQDPGLGLRLIYFSYDVKMKEKGDIPEGYSVSREKKERFSLILESASTNQTSMYLCASRGRSSGWREQFFGPGTRLTVL.

V is TRBV19 and J is TRBJ1-2; TRBD1 agrees at 7 bases. The CDR3 has 17 amino acids. Trimming removed 5 bases from V and 2 bases from J; junction bases left unmatched: 14. From germline, CDR1 is LNHDA and CDR2 SQIVND (reference sequence). The CDR3 DNA is TGTGCCAGTAGTTTATCGTCGAGGGGGACAGTCAACTATGGCTACACCTTC. Its protein is CASSLSSRGTVNYGYTF. The variable domain in full, completed from reference TRBV19 and TRBJ1-2, reads DGGITQSPKYLFRKEGQNVTLSCEQNLNHDAMYWYRQDPGQGLRLIYYSQIVNDFQKGDIAEGYSVSREKKESFPLTVTSAQKNPTAFYLCASSLSSRGTVNYGYTFGSGTRLTVV.

This rearrangement joins TRBV4-2 to TRBJ2-1; TRBD2 agrees at 13 bases. J lost 10 bases, V lost 2 bases, and 11 bases had no gene match. Germline V gene data show CDR1 as LGHNA and CDR2 as YNFKEQ. This CDR3 comprises 17 residues. This chain's CDR3 is CASSQLELAGGDGEQFF. In nucleotides, the CDR3 is TGTGCCAGCAGCCAATTAGAACTAGCGGGAGGGGACGGGGAGCAGTTCTTC.

CDR3 loop: CASSERVLIGPTDTQYF. CDR3 nucleotides: TGTGCCAGCAGTGAGAGGGTCTTAATCGGACCCACAGATACGCAGTATTTT. The rearrangement links TRBV2 to TRBJ2-3; a possible D gene is TRBD2 (5 bases). This CDR3 spans 17 amino acids. Per germline, CDR1 SNHLY and CDR2 FYNNEI. Between the trimmed V and J ends, which lost 3 bases and 2 bases, there was a span of 18 bases.

The chain has TRBV27 and TRBJ1-1; D may be TRBD1 (5 bases). V gave up 2 bases and J gave up 3 bases, with 13 bases separating them. This CDR3 contains 15 residues. Germline CDR1 MNHEY, CDR2 SMNVEV (reference sequence). The CDR3 loop is CASSLRSPGYTEAFF. The DNA of the CDR3 is TGTGCCAGCAGTTTAAGATCCCCAGGGTACACTGAAGCTTTCTTT.

The chain links TRBV3-1 (or the pseudogene TRBV3-2) to TRBJ1-2, with 10 bases aligning to TRBD1. Trimming cost V 1 base and J 8 bases; bases outside gene matches: 4. The CDR3 length is 14 residues. Per the germline V gene, CDR1 is LGHDT and CDR2 is YNNKEL (reference sequence). The CDR3 DNA reads as TGTGCCAGCAGCCAAGGACAGGGGGCAAAGGGCTACACCTTC. It is translated as CASSQGQGAKGYTF.

The V call is TRBV7-3, the J call TRBJ2-1; 11 bases line up with TRBD2. The CDR3 sequence is 16 residues long. Germline CDR1 reads SGHTA; CDR2 reads FQGTGA. V lost 3 bases to trimming and J lost 4 bases; unmatched junction nucleotides: 5. CDR3 loop: CASSLTSGVDYNEQFF. The CDR3 nucleotides read TGTGCCAGCAGCTTGACTAGCGGGGTCGATTACAATGAGCAGTTCTTC.

The chain is built from TRBV5-1 and TRBJ2-3, with a weak D call TRBD2 (6 bases). The germline V gene has CDR1 SGHRS and CDR2 YFSETQ. This CDR3 comprises 15 residues. Deletions cut 2 bases from V and 4 bases from J, with 14 bases between. The CDR3 region is CASSFSGAGSDTQYF. The CDR3 coding sequence is TGCGCCAGCAGCTTTAGCGGAGCCGGGTCAGATACGCAGTATTTT.

V and J are TRBV3-1 (or the pseudogene TRBV3-2) and TRBJ1-3; D may be TRBD1 (5 bases). Germline V lookup: CDR1 LGHDT, CDR2 YNNKEL (reference sequence). This CDR3 has 14 amino acids. V was trimmed by 0 bases and J by 4 bases, leaving 7 bases between them. CDR3 sequence reads: CASSQEGLGNTIYF. The CDR3 coding sequence is TGTGCCAGCAGCCAAGAGGGGCTCGGAAACACCATATATTTT.

This chain uses TRBV7-3 with TRBJ2-2, with TRBD1 identical over 7 bases. Germline V CDR1 and CDR2: SGHTA, FQGTGA. The CDR3 has 15 residues. V lost 5 bases, J lost 8 bases, and 11 bases stayed unmatched. CDR3 amino acids: CASSPKGRGTGELFF. The CDR3 DNA reads as TGTGCCAGCAGCCCCAAGGGCAGGGGGACAGGGGAGCTGTTTTTT.

The CDR3 DNA reads as TGTGCCAGTAGGTCAAGGCCGGGAGATACGCAGTATTTT. Translated: CASRSRPGDTQYF. The chain uses TRBV19 and TRBJ2-3; no firm D call. Germline CDR1 LNHDA, CDR2 SQIVND (reference sequence). This CDR3 contains 13 residues. V lost 6 bases to trimming and J lost 5 bases, with 12 bases between them.

V and J are TRBV18 and TRBJ2-2, with D hard to call. Trimming took 2 bases from V and 4 from J, leaving 11 bases between them. This CDR3 has 15 amino acids. Per the germline V gene, CDR1 is KGHSH and CDR2 is LQKENI. CDR3 protein: CASSPTASPTGELFF. CDR3 sequence (DNA): TGTGCCAGCTCACCAACTGCAAGCCCCACCGGGGAGCTGTTTTTT.

This sequence joins TRBV27 and TRBJ2-2; TRBD2 agrees at 7 bases. Unmatched junction bases numbered 6, after V lost 7 bases and J lost 4 bases. The CDR3 consists of 14 residues. Germline V lookup: CDR1 MNHEY, CDR2 SMNVEV (reference sequence). CDR3 sequence reads: CASKYGGGTGELFF. The CDR3 DNA reads TGTGCCAGCAAGTATGGGGGGGGCACCGGGGAGCTGTTTTTT.

The V gene is TRBV11-2, the J gene TRBJ1-2; maybe TRBD1 (5 bases). The CDR3 is 15 residues long. The germline gives CDR1 SGHAT, CDR2 FQNNGV. Trimming shortened V by 5 bases and J by 4 bases, and 17 bases separated the two germline ends. The CDR3 DNA reads TGTGCCAGCAGCATCCAAAGAGATCAGGGCTATGGCTACACCTTC. Translating it yields CASSIQRDQGYGYTF.

The chain combines TRBV7-6 with TRBJ1-5; D remains unclear. Trimming pared 0 bases from V and 2 bases from J, leaving 11 bases between. The length of the CDR3 is 16 residues. Germline CDR1 SGHVS, CDR2 FNYEAQ. The CDR3 nucleotides are TGTGCCAGCAGCTTAGCCGCCGGACTCGGCAATCAGCCCCAGCATTTT. The encoded protein is CASSLAAGLGNQPQHF.

This clone came up a few times. The rearrangement uses TRBV27 and TRBJ1-1, with 7 bases aligning to TRBD1. The V segment lost 4 bases and the J segment 0 bases; nucleotides outside the gene matches: 5. Germline CDR1 MNHEY, CDR2 SMNVEV (reference sequence). The CDR3 totals 15 residues. CDR3 region: CASSSGQVMNTEAFF. The CDR3 nucleotides read TGTGCCAGCAGTTCCGGACAGGTCATGAACACTGAAGCTTTCTTT.

As regards this clone: As the CDR3 is not closed by the conserved phenylalanine or tryptophan, this likely results from a read error. The rearrangement joins TRBV6-5 to TRBJ1-1; TRBD1 matches at 8 bases. The CDR3 sequence is 13 residues long. The V gene's germline CDR1 is MNHEY and CDR2 SVGAGI. V gave up 5 bases and J gave up 4 bases; unmatched junction bases: 3. CDR3 DNA sequence: TGTGCCAGCAGTAAAACAGGGGGCACTGAAGCTTTCCTT. It codes for CASSKTGGTEAFL.

The chain employs TRBV3-1 (or the pseudogene TRBV3-2) and TRBJ1-2, with 12 bases identical to TRBD1. Trimming at V came to 3 bases and at J to 10 bases, leaving 6 bases not matched to a gene. In germline, CDR1 is LGHDT, CDR2 YNNKEL (reference sequence). The CDR3 consists of 14 residues. The CDR3, as DNA: TGTGCCAGCAGCCAGTCCGGGACAGGGGGCCACTACACCTTC. This sequence encodes CASSQSGTGGHYTF.

CDR3 residues: CASSFRTSGQYF. In DNA form, the CDR3 reads TGTGCCAGCAGTTTCAGAACGAGCGGGCAGTACTTC. The chain joins TRBV28 to TRBJ2-7; a possible D gene is TRBD2 (5 bases). V shed 3 bases and J shed 9 bases, with 12 bases lying between them. From germline, CDR1 is MDHEN and CDR2 SYDVKM. The CDR3 is 12 residues long.

This rearrangement joins TRBV5-1 to TRBJ2-2, with TRBD2 identical over 11 bases. The CDR3 is 18 amino acids. V gave up 4 bases and J gave up 0 bases; unmatched junction bases: 8. Germline V gene lookup returns CDR1 SGHRS and CDR2 YFSETQ. For the CDR3, the DNA is TGCGCCAGCAGCGGGACTAGCGGCACTGACCCGAACACCGGGGAGCTGTTTTTT. Translated, it gives CASSGTSGTDPNTGELFF.

In its sample, this clone was seen a few times. The V and J genes are TRBV15 and TRBJ1-1; TRBD1 agrees at 7 bases. Per the germline V gene, CDR1 is LNHNV and CDR2 is YYDKDF (reference sequence). The CDR3 runs 13 residues. V lost 8 bases, J lost 2 bases, and 5 bases stayed unmatched. The CDR3 DNA sequence: TGTGCCACCCGGGACAGTCCTAACACTGAAGCTTTCTTT. Protein sequence: CATRDSPNTEAFF.

V usage is TRBV7-8 and J usage is TRBJ1-2, with D unclear. The V and J ends lost 3 bases and 8 bases respectively, with 13 bases between them. In germline, CDR1 is SGHVS, CDR2 FQNEAQ. The CDR3 covers 13 residues. CDR3 in amino acids: CASSLEGARGYTF. DNA of the CDR3: TGTGCCAGCAGCTTGGAGGGAGCGAGGGGCTACACCTTC. Based on the CDR3 plus reference TRBV7-8 and TRBJ1-2, the full variable domain is GAGVSQSPRYKVAKRGQDVALRCDPISGHVSLFWYQQALGQGPEFLTYFQNEAQLDKSGLPSDRFFAERPEGSVSTLKIQRTQQEDSAVYLCASSLEGARGYTFGSGTRLTVV.